This TCR beta chain was sequenced during a study of Ad26.COV2.S vaccination and SARS-CoV-2 variants (dated by TCRdb to about 2021). Regarding the study in general: Vaccine-arm donors came from COV1001, a multicentre, randomized, double-blind, placebo-controlled phase I-IIa trial of Ad26.COV2.S in healthy adults. Participants in the trial were split at random into five groups of five each, receiving low-dose or high-dose Ad26.COV2.S once or twice, or else placebo on both occasions. Throughout the experiments and outcome assessment, investigators stayed blinded to trial group allocation. Sequencing of the TCRbeta repertoire served to evaluate the specificity and breadth of SARS-CoV-2-reactive T cell receptors following Ad26.COV2.S vaccination. Ad26.COV2.S was administered intramuscularly at a dose of 5x10^10 or 1x10^11 viral particles, either as one shot or as two shots given 56 days apart. A total of some 30 samples were included in the TCR-sequenced set, comprising 19 Ad26.COV2.S vaccine recipients, 5 placebo recipients and 8 SARS-CoV-2 convalescent individuals.

General findings and caveats noted by the study authors: Vaccine and placebo recipients had similar non-spike TCR breadth, a finding consistent with the vaccine containing only spike. After vaccination, substantial breadth of spike-specific CD8+ and CD4+ T cell responses was reported. The authors noted that the TCR breadth and depth analyses may have underestimated total T cell responses. The study was not powered to compare responses between vaccine doses or regimens. Spike-specific TCR breadth was higher in Ad26.COV2.S recipients than in placebo recipients (P = 0.0014).

TCRbeta CDR3 regions were sequenced with the immunoSEQ Assay. After extraction, genomic DNA underwent amplification by bias-controlled multiplex PCR, followed by high-throughput sequencing. Regarding the original processing steps: Collapsing and filtering of sequences were performed to quantify the absolute abundance of each unique TCRbeta CDR3 region. Usable DNA was measured by amplifying reference genes present in all nucleated cells, and TCRbeta template counts were normalized to that usable DNA to estimate T cell fraction. Repertoire TCRs were annotated as SARS-CoV-2-specific by exact matching of V gene, CDR3 amino acid sequence and J gene to a known reactive TCR set. The reference SARS-CoV-2 TCR set was obtained from MIRA and was filtered for enrichment in COVID-19-positive ImmuneCODE repertoires, whereby public or cross-reactive TCRs were removed. Using the MIRA antigens, annotated TCRs were further analysed by specific ORF or by position within an ORF. Depth was the summed frequency of annotated unique rearrangements, while breadth was defined as annotated unique rearrangements over total unique productive rearrangements. Two-sided Wilcoxon rank-sum tests were used to compare TCR breadth between groups. The source is immuneACCESS, and TCRdb retained only in-frame sequences with V and J called. Part of the clones is not carried over; for the studies checked, unresolved V genes explain less than half of this, and the remainder is unexplained. V and J calls and clone size are copied from that table; D and trimming were computed from the DNA. The sample table holds some 370,000 clones, of which about 83% were seen once. The top ten hold roughly 7.4% of the sample.

The trim is 6 bases for V and 8 bases for J, with a gap of 8 bases between the germline ends. The CDR3, cysteine through phenylalanine, is 11 amino acids long. CDR3 DNA only is kept here, 33 bases in frame from base 1. Details on this clone: The antigen it recognizes is unknown. No clone much larger than this one lies a single base away; base qualities are absent.

The intended sense of this specimen's treatment or condition label: 19 received Ad26.COV2.S at low or high dose, single or two shots; 5 received placebo; per-sample allocation not given. Repertoires of vaccine and placebo recipients were sequenced from samples taken on day 63 after the first injection. Cohort 1b enrolled about 25 adults aged 18-55 years at a single site in Boston, USA, between 29 July and 7 August 2020. Ad26.COV2.S was a replication-incompetent adenovirus type 26 vector expressing a prefusion-stabilized SARS-CoV-2 spike protein from the original Wuhan strain. The TCR sequence derives from a person between 18 and 59 years old who received the Ad26.COV2.S COVID-19 vaccine or a placebo. Here the sequenced sample was peripheral blood, taken in a trial of Ad26.COV2.S vaccine versus placebo. This chain is built from TRBV12-3 or TRBV12-4 and TRBJ2-1, with the D gene too uncertain to name. The CDR3 reads as follows: CASSNKHEQFF. The sequenced DNA is TGTGCCAGCAGCAACAAGCATGAGCAGTTCTTC.